Sequencing of this T cell receptor (beta chain) was carried out in a study of CD8 T cells in Susac syndrome. Trimming cost V 6 bases and J 0 bases, with 11 bases left between them. CDR3 length: 14 residues. The germline gives CDR1 LNHDA, CDR2 SQIVND (reference sequence). It was with random hexamers that roughly 0.45 to 1 ug RNA was reverse transcribed. Amplification of the TCR beta CDR3 was carried out by immunoSEQ multiplex PCR, which spanned a total of 54 Vbeta and 13 Jbeta segments. TCRdb re-derived calls from the immunoSEQ multiplex PCR reads in MiXCR, one entry per CDR3 protein. Of some 260,000 distinct CDR3 sequences in the sample, roughly 93% were seen once.

The sequence was collected from a human donor with multiple sclerosis. This chain connects TRBV19 to TRBJ1-1; D gene unclear. What was sequenced was CD4+ T cells from PBMCs. CDR3 DNA: TGTGCCAGTAGGAAAGGAGGGATGAACACTGAAGCTTTCTTT. It encodes CASRKGGMNTEAFF.